This entry is about one T cell receptor beta chain. CDR1 and CDR2 from the germline V gene are SQVTM and ANQGSEA. The CDR3 has 15 residues. V was shortened by 4 bases and J by 3 bases, with 13 bases between the two germline ends. This entry belongs to a study of CD8+ T cells in alopecia areata. Study overall: Treated patients were dosed with oral tofacitinib, taking 5 to 10 mg twice daily.

Treatment: oral pan-JAK inhibitor, 5-10 mg twice daily. Researchers took lesional scalp punch biopsies and peripheral blood from people who were alopecia areata patients. Sequencing used cDNA as its template, made by extracting RNA and reverse transcribing it. The repertoire was sequenced with immunoSEQ multiplex PCR; TCRdb's copy has only in-frame clones and lacks some. The sample has around 70,000 clones, 29% seen once; the top ten hold 15%. The sample in question was CD8+ T cells sorted from blood, obtained at week 4, from a patient treated with tofacitinib. This receptor was taken from a human donor with alopecia areata. The V gene is TRBV29-1, the J gene TRBJ2-6; D not certain. CDR3 DNA: TGCAGCGTTGTCCCGCCCGGTAGTGGGGCCAACGTCCTGACTTTC. It is translated as CSVVPPGSGANVLTF.